This TCR beta chain was observed in a study of shared clonotypes between healthy human individuals. Study conclusions and caveats: Shared clonotypes across all four donors exceeded non-shared ones in generation probability. Donor scarcity curtailed the genetic and exposure-history diversity represented herein.

On this clone itself: Its antigen is still unknown.

The CDR3 sequence is 18 residues long. With 1 base clipped from V and 1 base from J, the junction kept 8 bases outside the gene matches. The germline V gene has CDR1 SGHTA and CDR2 FQGTGA. Selected positively for CCR7 and CD45RO-negative, naive CD8 cells excluded terminally differentiated effector memory CD45RA+ cells. Data came from immunoSEQ multiplex PCR; TCRdb stores just in-frame clones and leaves some out. Of under 600,000 clones listed, roughly 98% were seen once; the top ten hold 0.3%. What was sequenced was naive CD8+ T cells sorted from blood. The TCR was taken from a man aged 25 to 40 in good health. The chain combines TRBV7-3 with TRBJ2-1, with 9 positions matching TRBD1. Written as DNA, the CDR3 is TGTGCCAGCAGCTTAAACGCCCGGGACAGGGTTTCCTACAATGAGCAGTTCTTC. Its protein is CASSLNARDRVSYNEQFF.